The entry below gives a single T cell receptor (beta chain) sequence along with its context. The table came from immunoSEQ multiplex PCR; TCRdb's copy has only in-frame clones and leaves some out. The sample consists of tens of thousands of clones, around 80% of them appearing once. The sample is drawn from a study of glioma-infiltrating T cells after dendritic cell vaccination. Germline V gene sequence: CDR1 SGHRS, CDR2 YFSETQ. The CDR3 sequence is 15 residues long. V lost 4 bases to trimming and J lost 0 bases, with 11 bases between them. The V gene is TRBV5-1, the J gene TRBJ2-1, with a weak D call TRBD1 (6 bases). Here the sequenced sample was blood, taken before dendritic cell vaccination. The receptor comes from a human donor with glioblastoma. CDR3 nucleotides: TGCGCCAGCAGCCCCGGGGACATCTCCTACAATGAGCAGTTCTTC. Translating gives CASSPGDISYNEQFF.